Each of the 18 T cell receptor beta chains below was sequenced from the same sample in a study of T cells expressing NK-cell markers. TCRdb reanalyzed the 5' RACE reads and collapses them to one entry per CDR3 protein, without DNA. The table lists 120,000 to 150,000 distinct CDR3 sequences, with roughly 12% in the top ten. Sequencing input: blood T cells: a sorted CD56 or NKG2C T cell subset, CD4+ or CD8+ T cells, or bulk PBMC T cells (not recorded which). All receptors derive from a man younger than 35 in good health.

This chain links TRBV25-1 with TRBJ2-1; TCRdb gives TRBD1 as the D gene, but with no DNA this cannot be confirmed. The CDR3 is 16 residues long. CDR1 MGHDK and CDR2 SYGVNS come from the germline V gene. CDR3 amino acids: CASSELGQNGYNEQFF.

The gene calls are TRBV2 and TRBJ2-3. Germline loops: CDR1 SNHLY, CDR2 FYNNEI. The CDR3 runs 14 residues. The CDR3 sequence is CASSDGQSTDTQYF.

This rearrangement joins TRBV20-1 to TRBJ2-1; the D call from TCRdb, TRBD2, cannot be confirmed without DNA. The CDR3 is 14 residues long. Germline loops: CDR1 DFQATT, CDR2 SNEGSKA (reference sequence). The CDR3 is CSAASVGMGNEQFF.

The chain is built from TRBV2 and TRBJ2-2; TCRdb's assignment of TRBD1 cannot be checked, as there is no DNA. In germline, CDR1 is SNHLY, CDR2 FYNNEI. CDR3 length: 17 residues. CDR3 region: CASRGGKQGPNTGELFF.

V and J are TRBV5-5 and TRBJ1-1; TCRdb proposes TRBD1, but this gene call is untestable without DNA. The CDR3 runs to 14 residues. CDR1 and CDR2 from the germline V gene are SGHKS and YYEKEE (reference sequence). This chain's CDR3 is CASSLEGLALEAFF.

The CDR3 loop is CASSEYVGQAQFF. The genes are TRBV2 and TRBJ2-1; the TCRdb D gene call, TRBD1, has no DNA to confirm it. Germline V gene sequence: CDR1 SNHLY, CDR2 FYNNEI. The CDR3 sequence is 13 residues long.

The chain is built from TRBV12-3 or TRBV12-4 and TRBJ2-1; the TRBD2 assignment by TCRdb is unverifiable without DNA. The CDR3 has 14 amino acids. CDR3 loop: CASSLGHQYNEQFF.

This rearrangement joins TRBV11-1 to TRBJ2-6. Germline CDR1 reads SGHAT; CDR2 reads FQDESV (reference sequence). The CDR3 sequence is 18 residues long. Here the CDR3 reads CASRQDGEVESGANVLTF.

The chain employs TRBV20-1 and TRBJ1-1. Germline V lookup: CDR1 DFQATT, CDR2 SNEGSKA (reference sequence). The CDR3 consists of 15 residues. CDR3 in amino acids: CSASPTSGTNTEAFF.

The rearrangement joins TRBV19 to TRBJ2-5; TCRdb reports TRBD2, a call that lacks DNA to check it against. The germline V gene encodes CDR1 LNHDA and CDR2 SQIVND (reference sequence). There are 12 residues in the CDR3. The CDR3 sequence is CASAEGQETQYF.

CDR3 protein: CSVEDRKDQGGYTF. The chain is built from TRBV29-1 and TRBJ1-2. Germline-derived CDR1 and CDR2 are SQVTM and ANQGSEA. The CDR3 runs 14 residues.

The chain is built from TRBV7-9 and TRBJ2-3; TCRdb lists TRBD2, though no DNA is available to test this call. The CDR3 is 16 amino acids. CDR1 is SEHNR, CDR2 FQNEAQ, per germline (reference sequence). This chain's CDR3 is CASSSLVREAADTQYF. The variable domain in full, completed from reference TRBV7-9 and TRBJ2-3, reads DTGVSQNPRHKITKRGQNVTFRCDPISEHNRLYWYRQTLGQGPEFLTYFQNEAQLEKSRLLSDRFSAERPKGSFSTLEIQRTEQGDSAMYLCASSSLVREAADTQYFGPGTRLTVL.

The chain links TRBV29-1 to TRBJ1-1; TCRdb returns TRBD1, unconfirmable since there is no DNA. CDR1 SQVTM and CDR2 ANQGSEA come from the germline V gene. The CDR3 runs 15 residues. CDR3 sequence: CSVDRTGGLNTEAFF.

The chain has TRBV6-1 and TRBJ1-4; TCRdb picks TRBD1, but there is no DNA to check that call. The CDR3 contains 15 residues. Germline V CDR1 and CDR2: MNHNS, SASEGT. CDR3 sequence reads: CASSDRQLTNEKLFF.

V usage is TRBV27 and J usage is TRBJ2-1; absent DNA, TCRdb's TRBD2 call cannot be checked. Germline V gene sequence: CDR1 MNHEY, CDR2 SMNVEV (reference sequence). CDR3 size: 16 residues. CDR3 amino acids: CASSPRLAGGTDEQFF.

The chain is built from TRBV12-3 or TRBV12-4 and TRBJ2-7; TCRdb's D gene call, TRBD1, goes unchecked for lack of DNA. The CDR3 has 15 amino acids. Here the CDR3 reads CASSLGGQGSYEQYF.

The chain carries TRBV11-2 and TRBJ2-3; TCRdb lists TRBD1, though no DNA is available to test this call. The V gene's germline CDR1 is SGHAT and CDR2 FQNNGV. The length of the CDR3 is 11 residues. Here the CDR3 reads CASSPGASWYF.

The rearrangement uses TRBV7-8 and TRBJ1-2; with no DNA, the TCRdb D assignment of TRBD1 cannot be verified. CDR3 size: 17 residues. The germline gives CDR1 SGHVS, CDR2 FQNEAQ. CDR3 protein: CASSLNKGTGLNYGYTF.